These 15 T cell receptor beta chains were sequenced from one sample in a study of blood T cell repertoires in COVID-19 (TCRdb year 2020). Libraries came from the immunoSEQ multiplex PCR assay. This immuneACCESS table, as held by TCRdb, lists in-frame sequences with V and J called but not all clones. Of the missing ones, under half trace to an unresolved V gene in checked studies; the others have no known cause. This sample holds 200,000 to 250,000 clones; roughly nine tenths were observed only once. The ten largest account for over 3% of the sample. What was sequenced was PBMCs or T cells enriched from blood (not recorded which). The origin of the receptors is a woman between 50 and 59 years old in a cohort exposed to, infected with or recovered from COVID-19 (not recorded which).

This clone was seen just once. The chain has TRBV25-1 and TRBJ2-7, with no clear D. Germline V gives CDR1 MGHDK, CDR2 SYGVNS. The CDR3 extends over 11 amino acids. V was clipped by 3 bases and J by 4 bases, with 4 bases between them. CDR3 region: CASSDLYEQYF. CDR3 bases: TGTGCCAGCAGTGACCTTTACGAGCAGTACTTC.

The rearrangement uses TRBV4-2 and TRBJ1-1, with 12 bases matching TRBD1. Germline CDR1 is LGHNA and CDR2 is YNFKEQ. This CDR3 has 18 amino acids. V trimming: 4 bases; J trimming: 4 bases; junction bases outside the gene matches: 13. CDR3 sequence (DNA): TGTGCCAGCAGCCCGGGACAGGGGGCATTAAGCGTGAGCACTGAAGCTTTCTTT. This translates into CASSPGQGALSVSTEAFF.

Written as DNA, the CDR3 is TGTGCCAGTAGCCCTAAGAGGGTTAACAATGAGCAGTTCTTC. The encoded protein is CASSPKRVNNEQFF. The chain carries TRBV19 and TRBJ2-1, with D perhaps TRBD2 (5 bases). Between the trimmed V and J ends, which lost 6 bases and 5 bases, there was a span of 14 bases. The germline V gene has CDR1 LNHDA and CDR2 SQIVND (reference sequence). The CDR3 loop spans 14 amino acids.

The chain uses TRBV4-3 and TRBJ1-2; weak D call: TRBD1 (6 bases). This CDR3 is 12 amino acids long. V lost 3 bases to trimming and J lost 7 bases, with 9 bases between them. The germline V gene encodes CDR1 LGHNA and CDR2 YSLEER. The CDR3 here is CASSHQGSGYTF. The CDR3 coding sequence is TGCGCCAGCAGCCATCAGGGGTCTGGCTACACCTTC.

This chain joins TRBV19 and TRBJ2-2, with D perhaps TRBD2 (6 bases). V lost 4 bases to trimming and J lost 4 bases, with 28 bases between them. The CDR3 runs 20 residues. CDR1 LNHDA and CDR2 SQIVND come from the germline V gene (reference sequence). The CDR3 here is CASSTNGMGWGRSATGELFF. Here the CDR3 DNA reads TGTGCCAGTAGTACCAACGGTATGGGATGGGGGAGGTCAGCCACCGGGGAGCTGTTTTTT.

This sequence joins TRBV7-3 and TRBJ1-6; 9 bases map to TRBD1. Per the germline V gene, CDR1 is SGHTA and CDR2 is FQGTGA. V gave up 5 bases and J gave up 8 bases; unmatched junction bases: 4. The CDR3 covers 14 residues. The CDR3 DNA is TGTGCCAGCAGCCCGACAGGGGGAGATTCACCCCTCCACTTT. It encodes CASSPTGGDSPLHF.

J is TRBJ1-1 and V is TRBV5-1; TRBD1 aligns across 7 bases. Germline V lookup: CDR1 SGHRS, CDR2 YFSETQ. This CDR3 is built from 15 residues. The ends lost 4 bases at V and 1 base at J; junction bases unmatched: 7. The CDR3 bases are TGCGCCAGCAGCAGAAGTACAGGGGCGAACACTGAAGCTTTCTTT. Its protein is CASSRSTGANTEAFF.

This clone showed up just once. The gene calls are TRBV30 and TRBJ2-7; TRBD1 agrees at 8 bases. The germline V gene has CDR1 GTSNPN and CDR2 SVGIG (reference sequence). The CDR3 extends over 15 amino acids. V was clipped by 0 bases and J by 3 bases; unmatched bases: 7. CDR3 amino acids: CAWSVPRGQLYEQYF. CDR3 in DNA: TGTGCCTGGAGTGTCCCCAGGGGGCAACTCTACGAGCAGTACTTC.

The chain carries TRBV19 and TRBJ1-1, with 7 bases fitting TRBD1. Unmatched junction bases numbered 1, after V lost 3 bases and J lost 0 bases. Germline loops: CDR1 LNHDA, CDR2 SQIVND (reference sequence). The CDR3 covers 14 residues. As DNA, the CDR3 is TGTGCCAGTAGTATCACAGGGGTGAACACTGAAGCTTTCTTT. Translating it yields CASSITGVNTEAFF.

The chain has TRBV24-1 and TRBJ1-1; D is unresolved. Trimming pared 11 bases from V and 3 bases from J, leaving 12 bases between. Germline V gene sequence: CDR1 KGHDR, CDR2 SFDVKD. There are 12 residues in the CDR3. CDR3 region: CAIASGDTEAFF. CDR3 in DNA: TGTGCCATTGCGTCCGGGGACACTGAAGCTTTCTTT.

This chain uses TRBV6-5 with TRBJ1-5; D is unresolved. This CDR3 has 15 residues. The V gene lost 6 bases and the J gene lost 4 bases, with 16 bases spanning the gap. Per germline, CDR1 MNHEY and CDR2 SVGAGI. CDR3 residues: CASRLRRSGNQPQHF. The CDR3 region has the DNA TGTGCCAGCAGACTCAGGAGGAGTGGGAATCAGCCCCAGCATTTT.

The rearrangement uses TRBV11-2 and TRBJ1-1, with D unclear. V was cut by 6 bases and J by 2 bases, with 13 bases left in between. CDR1 is SGHAT and CDR2 is FQNNGV in the germline V gene. The CDR3 covers 14 residues. The CDR3 DNA sequence: TGTGCCAGCAGGTCTACTACGCGAAACACTGAAGCTTTCTTT. It encodes CASRSTTRNTEAFF.

CDR3 residues: CASSSSGVETQYF. The CDR3 DNA reads as TGTGCCAGCAGCTCGTCGGGGGTGGAGACCCAGTACTTC. This chain joins TRBV11-3 and TRBJ2-5; the D gene is possibly TRBD2 (6 bases). The CDR3 sequence is 13 residues long. Deletions cut 4 bases from V and 5 bases from J, with 11 bases between. CDR1 is SGHNT and CDR2 is YENEEA in the germline V gene.

This sequence joins TRBV6-6 and TRBJ1-3; D is possibly TRBD1 (5 bases). Germline lookup yields CDR1 MNHNY and CDR2 SVGAGI (reference sequence). This CDR3 region has 15 residues. The V and J ends lost 6 bases and 3 bases respectively, with 15 bases between them. The CDR3 loop reads CASSRAGKGGNTIYF. Here the CDR3 DNA reads TGTGCCAGCAGCCGGGCAGGGAAGGGTGGAAACACCATATATTTT.

This chain joins TRBV4-3 and TRBJ1-1; D remains unclear. The CDR3 is made up of 15 amino acids. The V end lost 1 base, the J end lost 5 bases, and 14 bases lay between the germline ends. Germline CDR1 is LGHNA and CDR2 is YSLEER. The CDR3 protein is CASSQATRGRTEAFF. CDR3 in DNA: TGCGCCAGCAGCCAAGCGACCAGAGGGAGAACTGAAGCTTTCTTT.